This T cell receptor (beta chain) was retrieved from a study of CD8 T cells in ankylosing spondylitis. This CDR3 has 15 residues. Germline-derived CDR1 and CDR2 are DFQATT and SNEGSKA (reference sequence). The V and J ends lost 5 bases and 13 bases, in that order; junction bases with no gene match: 18. In its sample, this clonotype was seen many times. TCRdb re-analysed the 5' RACE reads in MiXCR, keeping a single row per CDR3 protein. This sample has under 300,000 distinct CDR3 sequences, with over 9.5% found just once. This rearrangement joins TRBV20-1 to TRBJ2-1; 9 nucleotides align to TRBD2. The sequence derives from a male donor with ankylosing spondylitis or in good health (not recorded which). Input material: blood, either unsorted or a sorted T cell fraction (not recorded which). The CDR3 loop reads CSAGAGGLNRLNQFF. CDR3 DNA sequence: TGCAGTGCTGGGGCGGGAGGGCTCAATAGACTAAACCAGTTCTTC.